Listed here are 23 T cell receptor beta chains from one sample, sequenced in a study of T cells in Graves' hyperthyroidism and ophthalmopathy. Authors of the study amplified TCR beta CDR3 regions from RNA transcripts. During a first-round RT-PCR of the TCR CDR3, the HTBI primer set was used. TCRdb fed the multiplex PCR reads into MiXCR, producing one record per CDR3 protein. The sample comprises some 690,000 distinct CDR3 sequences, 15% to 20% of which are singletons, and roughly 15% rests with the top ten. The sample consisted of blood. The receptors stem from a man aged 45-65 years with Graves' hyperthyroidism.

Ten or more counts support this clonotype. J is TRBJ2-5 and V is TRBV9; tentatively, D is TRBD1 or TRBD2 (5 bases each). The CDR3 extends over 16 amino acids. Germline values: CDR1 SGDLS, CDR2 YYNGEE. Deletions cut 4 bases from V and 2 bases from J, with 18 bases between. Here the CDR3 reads CASSLGAGPSQETQYF. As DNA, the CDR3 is TGTGCCAGCAGCCTAGGGGCGGGCCCGTCTCAAGAGACCCAGTACTTC.

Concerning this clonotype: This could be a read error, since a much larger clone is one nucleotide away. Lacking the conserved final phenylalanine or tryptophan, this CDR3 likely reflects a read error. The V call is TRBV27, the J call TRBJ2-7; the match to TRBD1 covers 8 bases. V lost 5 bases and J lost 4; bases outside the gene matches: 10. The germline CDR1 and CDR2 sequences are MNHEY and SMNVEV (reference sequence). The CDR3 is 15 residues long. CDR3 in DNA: TGTGCCAGCAGTCCGGCCGGGACAGGTATATACGAGCAGTACCTC. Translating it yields CASSPAGTGIYEQYL.

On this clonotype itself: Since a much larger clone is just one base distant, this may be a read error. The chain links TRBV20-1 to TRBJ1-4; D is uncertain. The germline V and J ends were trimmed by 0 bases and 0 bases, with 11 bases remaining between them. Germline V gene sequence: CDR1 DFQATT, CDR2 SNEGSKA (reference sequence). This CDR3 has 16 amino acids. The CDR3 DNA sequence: TGCAGTGCTAGAGATTTGAAGTCCCCAACTAATGAAAAACTGTTTTTT. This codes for CSARDLKSPTNEKLFF.

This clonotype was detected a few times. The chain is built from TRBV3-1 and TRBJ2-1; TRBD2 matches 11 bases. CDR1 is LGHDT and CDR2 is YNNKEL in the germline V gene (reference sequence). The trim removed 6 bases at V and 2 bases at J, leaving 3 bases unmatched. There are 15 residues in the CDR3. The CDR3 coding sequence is TGTGCCAGCAGAAATAGCGGGAGGGCCTACAATGAGCAGTTCTTC. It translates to CASRNSGRAYNEQFF.

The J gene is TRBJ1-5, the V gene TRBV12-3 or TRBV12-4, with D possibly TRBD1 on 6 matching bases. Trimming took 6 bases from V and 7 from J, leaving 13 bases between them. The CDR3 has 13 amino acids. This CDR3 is CASSNTGSQPQHF. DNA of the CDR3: TGTGCCAGCAGCAATACAGGGAGCCAGCCCCAGCATTTT.

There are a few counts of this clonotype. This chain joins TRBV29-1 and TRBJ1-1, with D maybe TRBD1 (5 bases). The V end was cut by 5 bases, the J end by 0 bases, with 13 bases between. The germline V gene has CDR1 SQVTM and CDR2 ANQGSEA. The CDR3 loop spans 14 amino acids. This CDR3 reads CSVSDSLMNTEAFF. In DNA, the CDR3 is TGCAGCGTTAGCGACAGCCTTATGAACACTGAAGCTTTCTTT.

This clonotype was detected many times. In DNA, the CDR3 is TGTGCCAGCAGTTTGTGGAGCGGCCGCACCGGAGGCGAAAAACTGTTTTTT. It codes for CASSLWSGRTGGEKLFF. J is TRBJ1-4 and V is TRBV27; the D is unclear. With 3 bases removed from V and 8 bases from J, the gap between germline ends came to 22 bases. Looked up from germline, CDR1 is MNHEY and CDR2 is SMNVEV (reference sequence). The CDR3 spans 17 residues.

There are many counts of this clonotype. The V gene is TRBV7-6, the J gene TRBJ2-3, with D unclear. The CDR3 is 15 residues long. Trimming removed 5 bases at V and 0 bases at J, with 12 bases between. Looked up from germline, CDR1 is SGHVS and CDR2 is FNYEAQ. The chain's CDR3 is CASSPGPVSTDTQYF. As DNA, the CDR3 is TGTGCCAGCAGCCCAGGCCCGGTTAGCACAGATACGCAGTATTTT.

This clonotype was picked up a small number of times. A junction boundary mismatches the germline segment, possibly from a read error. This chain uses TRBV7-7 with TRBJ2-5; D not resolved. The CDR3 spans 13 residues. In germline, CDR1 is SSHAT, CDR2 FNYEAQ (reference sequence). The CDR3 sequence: CASSFNLRETQYF. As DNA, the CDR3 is TGTGCTAGCAGCTTTAACCTTCGGGAGACCCAGTACTTC.

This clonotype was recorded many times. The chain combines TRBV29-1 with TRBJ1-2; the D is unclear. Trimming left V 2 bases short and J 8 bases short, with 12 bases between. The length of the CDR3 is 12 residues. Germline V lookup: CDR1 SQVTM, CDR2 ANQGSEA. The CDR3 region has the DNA TGCAGCGTTGAAAGAGGGATCGACGGCTACACCTTC. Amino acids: CSVERGIDGYTF.

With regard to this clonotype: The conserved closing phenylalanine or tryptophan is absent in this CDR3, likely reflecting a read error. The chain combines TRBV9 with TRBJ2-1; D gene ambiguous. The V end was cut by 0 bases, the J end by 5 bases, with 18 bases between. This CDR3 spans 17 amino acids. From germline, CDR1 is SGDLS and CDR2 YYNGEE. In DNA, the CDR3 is TGTGCCAGCAGCGTAGAGGATGGGCGCCCTCGAAACAATGAGCAGTTCTGC. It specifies CASSVEDGRPRNNEQFC.

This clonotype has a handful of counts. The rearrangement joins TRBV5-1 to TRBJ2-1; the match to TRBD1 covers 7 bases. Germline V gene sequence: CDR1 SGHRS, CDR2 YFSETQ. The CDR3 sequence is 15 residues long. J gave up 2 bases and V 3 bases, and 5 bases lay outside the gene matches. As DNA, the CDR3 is TGCGCCAGCAGCTATACAGGGGTTACCTACAATGAGCAGTTCTTC. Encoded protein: CASSYTGVTYNEQFF. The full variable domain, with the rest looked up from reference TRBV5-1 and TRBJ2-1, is KAGVTQTPRYLIKTRGQQVTLSCSPISGHRSVSWYQQTPGQGLQFLFEYFSETQRNKGNFPGRFSGRQFSNSRSEMNVSTLELGDSALYLCASSYTGVTYNEQFFGPGTRLTVL.

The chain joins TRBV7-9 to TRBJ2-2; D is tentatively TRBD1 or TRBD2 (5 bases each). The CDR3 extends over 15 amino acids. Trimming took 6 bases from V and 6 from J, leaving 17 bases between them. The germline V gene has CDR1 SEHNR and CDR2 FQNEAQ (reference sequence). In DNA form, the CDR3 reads TGTGCCAGCAGTATTCCGGGACGGCCGTCCGGGGAGCTGTTTTTT. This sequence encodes CASSIPGRPSGELFF.

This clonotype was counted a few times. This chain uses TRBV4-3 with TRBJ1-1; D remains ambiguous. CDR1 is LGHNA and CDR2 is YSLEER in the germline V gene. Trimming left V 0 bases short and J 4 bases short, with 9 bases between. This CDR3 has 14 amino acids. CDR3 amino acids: CASSQDGRPTEAFF. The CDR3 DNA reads TGCGCCAGCAGCCAAGATGGCAGGCCCACTGAAGCTTTCTTT.

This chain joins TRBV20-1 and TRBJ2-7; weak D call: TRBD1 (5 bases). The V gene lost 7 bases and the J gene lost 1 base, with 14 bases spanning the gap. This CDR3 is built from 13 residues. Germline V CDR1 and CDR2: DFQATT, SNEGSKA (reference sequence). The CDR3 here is CSVPDRVSYEQYF. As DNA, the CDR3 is TGCAGTGTCCCAGACAGAGTATCCTACGAGCAGTACTTC.

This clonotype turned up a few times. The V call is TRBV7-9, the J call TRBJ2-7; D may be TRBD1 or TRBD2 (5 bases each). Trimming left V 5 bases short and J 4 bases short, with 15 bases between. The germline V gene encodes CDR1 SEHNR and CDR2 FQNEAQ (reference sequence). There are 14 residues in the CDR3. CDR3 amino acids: CASSQPGTLYEQYF. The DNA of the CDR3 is TGTGCCAGCAGCCAACCCGGGACGCTTTACGAGCAGTACTTC.

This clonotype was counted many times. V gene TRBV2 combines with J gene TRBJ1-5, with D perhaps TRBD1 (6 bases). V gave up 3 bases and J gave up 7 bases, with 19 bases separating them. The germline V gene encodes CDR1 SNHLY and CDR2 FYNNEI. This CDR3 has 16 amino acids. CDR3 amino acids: CASSEYPGEVSQPQHF. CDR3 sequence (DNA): TGTGCCAGCAGTGAGTATCCAGGGGAGGTCAGCCAGCCCCAGCATTTT.

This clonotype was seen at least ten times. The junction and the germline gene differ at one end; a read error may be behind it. This chain's CDR3 is CASSFTTGNTEAFF. Written as DNA, the CDR3 is TGTGCCAGCAGTTTCACTACAGGGAACACTGAAGCTTTCTTT. The chain recombines TRBV5-1 with TRBJ1-1; TRBD1 might be the D (5 bases). The CDR3 loop spans 14 amino acids. CDR1 and CDR2 (germline): SGHRS, YFSETQ.

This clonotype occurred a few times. The CDR3 coding sequence is TGTGCCAGCAGCTCCGGGTGGGGGGGACGCAATCAGCCCCAGCATTTT. It codes for CASSSGWGGRNQPQHF. The chain is built from TRBV7-9 and TRBJ1-5, with a possible D match to TRBD1 (5 bases). With 4 bases removed from V and 2 bases from J, the gap between germline ends came to 15 bases. There are 16 residues in the CDR3. Germline-derived CDR1 and CDR2 are SEHNR and FQNEAQ (reference sequence).

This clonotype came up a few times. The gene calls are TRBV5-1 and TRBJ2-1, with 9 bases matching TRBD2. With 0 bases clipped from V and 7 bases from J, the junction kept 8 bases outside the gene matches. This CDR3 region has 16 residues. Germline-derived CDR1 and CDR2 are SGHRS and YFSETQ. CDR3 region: CASSLVAGGPENEQFF. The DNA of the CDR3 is TGCGCCAGCAGCTTGGTGGCGGGAGGGCCTGAGAATGAGCAGTTCTTC.

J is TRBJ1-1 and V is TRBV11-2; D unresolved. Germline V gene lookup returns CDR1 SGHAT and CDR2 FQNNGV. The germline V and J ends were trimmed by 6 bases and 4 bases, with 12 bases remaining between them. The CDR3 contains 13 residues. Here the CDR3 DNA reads TGTGCCAGCAGTTCCGGGTCCCGCACTGAAGCTTTCTTT. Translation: CASSSGSRTEAFF.

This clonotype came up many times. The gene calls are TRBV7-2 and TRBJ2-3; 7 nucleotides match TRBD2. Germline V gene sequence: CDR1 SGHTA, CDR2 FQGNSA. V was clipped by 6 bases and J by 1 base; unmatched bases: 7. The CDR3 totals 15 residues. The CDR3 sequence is CASSLGLSGTDTQYF. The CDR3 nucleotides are TGTGCCAGCAGTTTGGGACTATCGGGCACAGATACGCAGTATTTT.

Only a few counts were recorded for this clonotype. The CDR3 spells CATSDLHGPGGSGANVLTF. The CDR3 DNA is TGTGCCACCAGTGATTTGCACGGGCCAGGGGGGTCCGGGGCCAACGTCCTGACTTTC. The genes are TRBV24-1 and TRBJ2-6; maybe TRBD1 (7 bases). V lost 0 bases and J 4 bases, leaving 18 bases between the germline ends. The CDR3 is 19 residues long. Germline loops: CDR1 KGHDR, CDR2 SFDVKD.